This T cell receptor (beta chain) was profiled in a study of cytomegalovirus exposure and HLA in healthy donors. Clones were sequenced by immunoSEQ multiplex PCR, and TCRdb holds only the in-frame ones, with some missing. Here the sample spans tens of thousands of clones, 90% to 96% being singletons. The ends lost 5 bases at V and 0 bases at J; junction bases unmatched: 10. CDR1 MNHEY and CDR2 SMNVEV come from the germline V gene (reference sequence). CDR3 length: 16 residues. The TCR comes from a woman aged 18 to 35 in good health and CMV-seronegative. The rearrangement joins TRBV27 to TRBJ2-7, with 7 bases that match TRBD2. Sequencing input: PBMCs. The CDR3 DNA is TGTGCCAGCAGTCCCCTTGGGGGGGAGGGCTCCTACGAGCAGTACTTC. Its protein is CASSPLGGEGSYEQYF.